This section outlines one TCR beta chain sequence together with its context. Sequence at one end of the junction differs from germline and may be a read error. The data were obtained in a study of blood T cell repertoires in COVID-19. Study in general: The cDNA or gDNA used as material had been derived from T cells, B-cell-depleted T cells, or PBMCs.

Sequenced by immunoSEQ multiplex PCR; TCRdb stores in-frame clones only, minus some. In the table there are roughly 200,000 clones, more than 70% of which are singletons. The germline V gene has CDR1 SGHVS and CDR2 FQNEAQ. The CDR3 runs to 18 residues. Source material: peripheral blood. The chain recombines TRBV7-8 with TRBJ2-1; 12 bases map to TRBD2. This TCR was recovered from a woman in her sixties with acute or convalescent COVID-19. Here the CDR3 reads CAGSHGLAGSSSYNEQFF. The DNA of the CDR3 is TGTGCCGGCAGTCACGGACTAGCGGGGTCTAGTTCCTACAATGAGCAGTTCTTC.